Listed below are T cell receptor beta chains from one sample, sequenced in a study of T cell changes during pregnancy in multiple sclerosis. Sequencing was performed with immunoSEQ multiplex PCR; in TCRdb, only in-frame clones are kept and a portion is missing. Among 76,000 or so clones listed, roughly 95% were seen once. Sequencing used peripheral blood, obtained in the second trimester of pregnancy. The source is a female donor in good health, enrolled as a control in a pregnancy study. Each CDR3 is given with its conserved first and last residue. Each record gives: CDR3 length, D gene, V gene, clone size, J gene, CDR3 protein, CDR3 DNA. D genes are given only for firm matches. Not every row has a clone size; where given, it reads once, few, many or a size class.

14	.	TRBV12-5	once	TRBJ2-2	CASGRRRNTGELFF	TGTGCTAGTGGCCGCAGGCGGAACACCGGGGAGCTGTTTTTT
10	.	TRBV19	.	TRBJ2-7	CASPSDEQYF	TGTGCCAGTCCCAGTGATGAGCAGTACTTC
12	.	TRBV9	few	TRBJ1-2	CASRVGTGGYTF	TGTGCCAGCAGGGTGGGTACGGGTGGCTACACCTTC
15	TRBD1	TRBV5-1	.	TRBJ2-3	CASSRGTGGIDTQYF	TGCGCCAGCAGCCGAGGGACAGGGGGCATAGATACGCAGTATTTT
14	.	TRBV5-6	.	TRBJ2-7	CASRDGRGAYEQYF	TGTGCCAGCAGAGATGGCAGGGGAGCCTACGAGCAGTACTTC
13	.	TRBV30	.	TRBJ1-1	CAWGRGLDTEAFF	TGTGCCTGGGGCAGGGGCCTAGACACTGAAGCTTTCTTT
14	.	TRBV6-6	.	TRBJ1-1	CASSTGRANTEAFF	TGTGCCAGCAGTACGGGCAGGGCGAACACTGAAGCTTTCTTT
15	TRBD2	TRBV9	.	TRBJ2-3	CASSPGLAGTNTQYF	TGTGCCAGCAGCCCTGGACTAGCGGGGACCAATACGCAGTATTTT
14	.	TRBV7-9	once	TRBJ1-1	CASSRDSRITEAFF	TGTGCCAGCAGCCGAGACTCCCGAATCACTGAAGCTTTCTTT
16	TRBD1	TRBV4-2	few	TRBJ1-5	CASSQIDRGLGQPQHF	TGTGCCAGCAGCCAAATAGACAGGGGGCTAGGGCAGCCCCAGCATTTT
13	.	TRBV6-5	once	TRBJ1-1	CASSYNRDTEAFF	TGTGCCAGCAGTTATAACAGGGACACTGAAGCTTTCTTT
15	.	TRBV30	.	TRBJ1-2	CAWALQVEINYGYTF	TGTGCCTGGGCCCTACAGGTTGAAATTAACTATGGCTACACCTTC
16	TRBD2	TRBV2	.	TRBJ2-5	CASSSSSGGAGETQYF	TGTGCCAGCAGTTCCAGTAGCGGGGGGGCAGGAGAGACCCAGTACTTC
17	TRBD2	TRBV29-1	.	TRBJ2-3	CSVDQLLAGAETDTQYF	TGCAGCGTTGATCAACTGTTAGCGGGGGCGGAAACAGATACGCAGTATTTT
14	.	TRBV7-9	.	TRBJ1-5	CASSRTEKNQPQHF	TGTGCCAGCAGCCGGACAGAAAAAAATCAGCCCCAGCATTTT
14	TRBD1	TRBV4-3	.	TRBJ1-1	CASSLYTGDTEAFF	TGCGCCAGCAGCCTTTACACAGGGGACACTGAAGCTTTCTTT
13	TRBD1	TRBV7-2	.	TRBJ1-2	CASSSGQAYGYTF	TGTGCCAGCAGCTCCGGACAGGCTTATGGCTACACCTTC
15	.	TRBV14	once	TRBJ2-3	CASSQGGGSTDTQYF	TGTGCCAGCAGCCAAGGTGGCGGAAGCACAGATACGCAGTATTTT